The sequence of this T cell receptor (beta chain) was determined in a study of cytomegalovirus exposure and HLA in healthy donors. The PCR made use of 60 Vbeta and 13 Jbeta primers. Assay: immunoSEQ multiplex PCR; the TCRdb copy retains only in-frame clones and omits some. This sample has 150,000 to 200,000 clones, with roughly three quarters found just once. Notes on this clone: Its antigen is not identified.

Study conclusions and caveats: One cluster of highly shared sequence variants probably arose as a sequencing artifact. Overall, around 160 TCR beta chains were annotated as cytomegalovirus-associated. Earlier analysis yielded a pattern in which most TCR beta V segments were productive about 90% or about 30% of the time. Across all donors, roughly uniform sequencing depth was an assumption of the presence/absence analyses.

This CDR3 has 14 amino acids. Looked up from germline, CDR1 is SNHLY and CDR2 is FYNNEI. The J segment lost 4 bases and the V segment lost 5 bases, leaving 3 bases of the junction unmatched. The V and J genes are TRBV2 and TRBJ2-2, with 8 bases identical to TRBD1. The sequencing sample was made of PBMCs. This receptor was identified in a woman between 45 and 60 years old in good health and CMV-seronegative. The CDR3 DNA is TGTGCCAGCAGTAGGGACAGGTTCACCGGGGAGCTGTTTTTT. Translation gives CASSRDRFTGELFF.